What follows are 32 T cell receptor beta chains derived from one specimen sequenced in a study of beta chain features in type 1 diabetes. The study reverse transcribed the entire isolated RNA, so it sequenced expressed TCRB transcripts. Only in-frame clones appear in the TCRdb table, and some are missing; sequencing was by immunoSEQ multiplex PCR. Among roughly 350,000 clones listed, 8% to 13% were seen once. The sequenced material came from naive CD4+ T cells from blood. The receptors originated from a woman aged 25-40 years in good health.

This clone came up a few times. This chain uses TRBV30 with TRBJ1-2; D is unclear. V was cut by 0 bases and J by 2 bases, with 10 bases left in between. The CDR3 is 14 residues long. Germline V lookup: CDR1 GTSNPN, CDR2 SVGIG (reference sequence). The CDR3 DNA sequence: TGTGCCTGGAGTGTACCAACAGCCAACTATGGCTACACCTTC. Its protein is CAWSVPTANYGYTF.

The rearrangement uses TRBV27 and TRBJ2-7; 8 nucleotides align to TRBD1. The CDR3 spans 13 residues. In germline, CDR1 is MNHEY, CDR2 SMNVEV (reference sequence). The V gene end was trimmed by 0 bases and the J gene end by 11 bases; junction bases not matched to a gene: 6. The CDR3 DNA sequence: TGTGCCAGCAGTTTATCGACAGGGGTAACAAAGTACTTC. The encoded protein is CASSLSTGVTKYF.

The V call is TRBV18, the J call TRBJ2-3, with a weak D call TRBD2 (5 bases). Trimming took 4 bases from V and 5 from J, leaving 19 bases between them. CDR1 KGHSH and CDR2 LQKENI come from the germline V gene. The CDR3 runs 16 residues. This chain's CDR3 is CASSRDAPPEGDTQYF. The CDR3 coding sequence is TGTGCCAGCTCACGCGACGCACCTCCCGAGGGAGATACGCAGTATTTT.

The J gene is TRBJ2-7, the V gene TRBV18, with TRBD2 matching 8 bases. V dropped 6 bases and J dropped 5; count of bases not matched to a gene: 9. The CDR3 has 14 amino acids. Germline V gene data show CDR1 as KGHSH and CDR2 as LQKENI. CDR3 nucleotide sequence: TGTGCCAGCTCTCCGGGGTTTAGCGGGGACGAGCAGTACTTC. The encoded protein is CASSPGFSGDEQYF.

The chain carries TRBV30 and TRBJ1-4; D not resolved. Germline V CDR1 and CDR2: GTSNPN, SVGIG (reference sequence). Trimming took off 4 bases at V and 0 bases at J, with 12 bases between the two ends. The CDR3 totals 15 residues. The CDR3 nucleotides read TGTGCCTGGATGACACCGCAGGCAACTAATGAAAAACTGTTTTTT. Translation: CAWMTPQATNEKLFF.

This clone was detected only a few times. This sequence joins TRBV29-1 and TRBJ2-5; D is ambiguous. The CDR3 runs 11 residues. Germline CDR1 and CDR2: SQVTM and ANQGSEA. The germline V and J ends were trimmed by 7 bases and 2 bases, with 8 bases remaining between them. The CDR3 loop is CSAHKQETQYF. CDR3 nucleotides: TGCAGCGCCCACAAACAAGAGACCCAGTACTTC.

The chain links TRBV6-5 to TRBJ2-4; D is ambiguous. This CDR3 has 12 residues. The V gene's germline CDR1 is MNHEY and CDR2 SVGAGI. V was cut by 6 bases and J by 8 bases, with 11 bases left in between. The CDR3 protein is CASSPNGDIQYF. As DNA, the CDR3 is TGTGCCAGCAGCCCGAATGGAGACATTCAGTACTTC.

The chain employs TRBV9 and TRBJ2-2; a weak D match, TRBD2 (6 bases). CDR1 SGDLS and CDR2 YYNGEE come from the germline V gene. V was shortened by 2 bases and J by 5 bases, with 13 bases between the two germline ends. CDR3 length: 15 amino acids. The CDR3 protein is CASSVQEGRTGELFF. CDR3 nucleotides: TGTGCCAGCAGCGTCCAGGAGGGAAGGACCGGGGAGCTGTTTTTT.

This clone has a handful of counts. The chain is built from TRBV2 and TRBJ2-3, with 7 positions matching TRBD1. V gave up 4 bases and J gave up 3 bases; unmatched junction bases: 7. Germline lookup yields CDR1 SNHLY and CDR2 FYNNEI. This CDR3 is built from 15 residues. This chain's CDR3 is CASSVGQKGTDTQYF. CDR3 bases: TGTGCCAGCAGTGTGGGACAGAAGGGGACAGATACGCAGTATTTT.

Only a few counts were recorded for this clone. The gene calls are TRBV30 and TRBJ1-4; 9 bases agree with TRBD1. The germline V gene encodes CDR1 GTSNPN and CDR2 SVGIG (reference sequence). V shed 5 bases, J shed 8 bases, and the junction held 15 bases outside the gene matches. The CDR3 runs 16 residues. CDR3 sequence (DNA): TGTGCCTGGGGGGCCAGACCGGGACAGGGACGAGAAAAACTGTTTTTT. Translation gives CAWGARPGQGREKLFF.

The table lists this clone with a few counts. The V gene is TRBV30, the J gene TRBJ2-2; 8 nucleotides agree with TRBD1. CDR3 size: 17 residues. V shed 4 bases and J 8 bases; nucleotides not matched to a gene: 18. CDR1 and CDR2 (germline): GTSNPN, SVGIG (reference sequence). CDR3 coding DNA: TGTGCCTGGACAGCCAGGGGGCGAGGAAGTTTCGGTGGGGAGCTGTTTTTT. Encoded protein: CAWTARGRGSFGGELFF.

CDR3 bases: TGCAGCGTTCTTGGACTAGCGGGAAGGGAGCAGTTCTTC. Translation: CSVLGLAGREQFF. J is TRBJ2-1 and V is TRBV29-1; 12 bases align to TRBD2. Germline assignment: CDR1 SQVTM and CDR2 ANQGSEA. V lost 5 bases, J lost 10 bases, and 6 bases stayed unmatched. The CDR3 consists of 13 residues.

There are a few counts of this clone. The chain combines TRBV25-1 with TRBJ2-5; 12 bases are a match to TRBD2. The CDR3 sequence is 16 residues long. V lost 2 bases and J lost 5; bases outside the gene matches: 6. Germline V gene data show CDR1 as MGHDK and CDR2 as SYGVNS. The CDR3 loop is CASSEASGRVGETQYF. In DNA, the CDR3 is TGTGCCAGCAGTGAAGCTAGCGGGAGGGTCGGGGAGACCCAGTACTTC.

This clone came up many times. The rearrangement joins TRBV4-3 to TRBJ2-5, with TRBD2 matching 10 bases. With V trimmed by 0 bases and J by 11 bases, 9 bases remained unmatched. The CDR3 covers 15 residues. CDR1 is LGHNA, CDR2 YSLEER, per germline. In DNA form, the CDR3 reads TGCGCCAGCAGCCAAGATCGGGGACTAGCGATAGGGCAGTACTTC. This translates into CASSQDRGLAIGQYF.

Only a few counts were recorded for this clone. V is TRBV6-5 and J is TRBJ1-5, with 9 bases lining up with TRBD1. The CDR3 runs to 14 residues. V lost 6 bases, J lost 7 bases, and 7 bases stayed unmatched. The germline gives CDR1 MNHEY, CDR2 SVGAGI. The CDR3 DNA reads as TGTGCCAGCAGCTCCGGGACAGGGTTCCAGCCCCAGCATTTT. Translating gives CASSSGTGFQPQHF.

This clone showed up just a few times. J is TRBJ1-2 and V is TRBV7-3, with TRBD1 matching 8 bases. The CDR3 extends over 14 amino acids. V was pared by 5 bases and J by 8 bases, with 10 bases of the junction left unmatched. The germline gives CDR1 SGHTA, CDR2 FQGTGA. As DNA, the CDR3 is TGTGCCAGCAGCCCAGGACAGGGCTTAGGCGGCTACACCTTC. This codes for CASSPGQGLGGYTF.

This clone was seen more than once but under ten times. Its ends do not fully match the called genes, so a read error is possible. The J gene is TRBJ2-2, the V gene TRBV7-7; possibly TRBD1 for D (5 bases). Germline V gene data show CDR1 as SSHAT and CDR2 as FNYEAQ (reference sequence). There are 15 residues in the CDR3. The chain's CDR3 is CASSQDNANTGELFF. The CDR3 DNA sequence: TGTGCTAGCAGCCAGGACAACGCGAACACCGGGGAGCTGTTTTTT.

This chain uses TRBV21-1 with TRBJ2-1; the table gives TRBD2 as D, unverified against the DNA. TRBV21-1 is a listed pseudogene. The CDR3 has 14 residues. DNA of the CDR3: TGTGCCCTCGGGTTGGTCCCATCCTACAATGAGCAGTTCTTC. As protein: CALGLVPSYNEQFF.

The J gene is TRBJ2-1, the V gene TRBV2; 15 positions agree with TRBD2. V lost 5 bases and J lost 13; bases outside the gene matches: 9. The CDR3 sequence is 15 residues long. The V gene's germline CDR1 is SNHLY and CDR2 FYNNEI. For the CDR3, the DNA is TGTGCCAGCAGTCTCGAGGGACTAGCGGGAGGTCACCAGTTCTTC. Protein: CASSLEGLAGGHQFF.

The chain links TRBV7-3 to TRBJ2-7; D is perhaps TRBD2 (6 bases). Germline V gene sequence: CDR1 SGHTA, CDR2 FQGTGA. The V and J ends lost 5 bases and 1 base respectively, with 9 bases between them. The CDR3 has 13 amino acids. The CDR3 coding sequence is TGTGCCAGCAGCCCCGGAGGGTCCTACGAGCAGTACTTC. This codes for CASSPGGSYEQYF.

There are a few counts of this clone. This sequence joins TRBV7-2 and TRBJ2-2, with 7 bases matching TRBD1. The ends lost 2 bases at V and 8 bases at J; junction bases unmatched: 14. This CDR3 comprises 17 residues. From germline, CDR1 is SGHTA and CDR2 FQGNSA. In nucleotides, the CDR3 is TGTGCCAGCAGCTTACCTGGACAGGCCGTTCCTGGTGGGGAGCTGTTTTTT. This gives the protein CASSLPGQAVPGGELFF.

The chain uses TRBV5-4 and TRBJ2-1; 8 nucleotides agree with TRBD1. The CDR3 length is 14 residues. Trimming removed 5 bases from V and 7 bases from J; junction bases left unmatched: 8. Germline assignment: CDR1 SGHNT and CDR2 YYREEE (reference sequence). The CDR3 protein is CASSKDRGTNEQFF. The CDR3 DNA follows: TGTGCCAGCAGTAAAGACAGGGGAACGAATGAGCAGTTCTTC.

CDR3 DNA: TGTGCCAGCAGTCCCGGCGACTCGCCCGGGCAGTTCTTC. Translation gives CASSPGDSPGQFF. The V gene is TRBV28, the J gene TRBJ2-1; D is undetermined. This CDR3 is built from 13 residues. V lost 5 bases and J lost 12, with 17 bases in between. Looked up from germline, CDR1 is MDHEN and CDR2 is SYDVKM.

This clone was found a few times. The identical CDR3 is also encoded by other nucleotide sequences in the sample. This chain connects TRBV28 to TRBJ1-1; D unresolved. V lost 6 bases to trimming and J lost 1 base, with 3 bases between them. The CDR3 contains 11 residues. Germline values: CDR1 MDHEN, CDR2 SYDVKM. The CDR3 sequence: CASSQNTEAFF. DNA for the CDR3: TGTGCCAGCAGCCAGAACACTGAAGCTTTCTTT.

The rearrangement uses TRBV7-3 and TRBJ1-1; 11 positions match TRBD1. From germline, CDR1 is SGHTA and CDR2 FQGTGA. The CDR3 length is 17 residues. V was pared by 0 bases and J by 5 bases, with 8 bases of the junction left unmatched. CDR3 in DNA: TGTGCCAGCAGCTTAACGGGGATAGGACAGGGGGCTACTGAAGCTTTCTTT. It is translated as CASSLTGIGQGATEAFF.

There are a few counts of this clone. V and J are TRBV27 and TRBJ1-5; TRBD1 is a possible D gene (6 bases). The CDR3 is made up of 15 amino acids. Trimming took 6 bases from V and 0 from J, leaving 12 bases between them. Germline V gene data show CDR1 as MNHEY and CDR2 as SMNVEV (reference sequence). CDR3 in DNA: TGTGCCAGCAGCCGTGCAGGGGTTAGCAATCAGCCCCAGCATTTT. It encodes CASSRAGVSNQPQHF.

This clone occurred a few times. DNA for the CDR3: TGTGCCAGCTCACCACGGACAGGGAGCTCTGGGGCCAACGTCCTGACTTTC. Translation gives CASSPRTGSSGANVLTF. The V gene is TRBV18, the J gene TRBJ2-6; 8 nucleotides agree with TRBD1. Per germline, CDR1 KGHSH and CDR2 LQKENI. CDR3 length: 17 amino acids. V lost 1 base, J lost 0 bases, and 2 bases stayed unmatched.

V gene TRBV11-2 combines with J gene TRBJ2-1; maybe TRBD1 (5 bases). V was shortened by 2 bases and J by 6 bases, with 11 bases between the two germline ends. CDR1 is SGHAT, CDR2 FQNNGV, per germline. CDR3 length equals 14 residues. The chain's CDR3 is CASSLWVRGNEQFF. The CDR3, as DNA: TGTGCCAGCAGCTTATGGGTTAGGGGCAATGAGCAGTTCTTC.

This clone was detected only a few times. The chain has TRBV28 and TRBJ1-5; 7 nucleotides match TRBD1. With V trimmed by 5 bases and J by 0 bases, 4 bases remained unmatched. The CDR3 contains 15 residues. Germline lookup yields CDR1 MDHEN and CDR2 SYDVKM. The CDR3 DNA is TGTGCCAGCAGTGCCGACAGGGCTAGCAATCAGCCCCAGCATTTT. It is translated as CASSADRASNQPQHF.

As DNA, the CDR3 is TGTGCCAGCAGCTTAGTTAGCGGGAGGATTAACAATGAGCAGTTCTTC. Its protein is CASSLVSGRINNEQFF. The chain joins TRBV7-9 to TRBJ2-1; TRBD2 aligns across 10 bases. The CDR3 has 16 residues. V was pared by 1 base and J by 5 bases, with 5 bases of the junction left unmatched. In germline, CDR1 is SEHNR, CDR2 FQNEAQ (reference sequence).

This chain connects TRBV7-3 to TRBJ1-1; no definite D call. Germline values: CDR1 SGHTA, CDR2 FQGTGA. V lost 2 bases to trimming and J lost 1 base, with 8 bases between them. The CDR3 contains 14 residues. The CDR3 loop reads CASSLGPSNTEAFF. In DNA form, the CDR3 reads TGTGCCAGCAGCTTAGGCCCGTCGAACACTGAAGCTTTCTTT.

This clone has a handful of counts. The chain has TRBV19 and TRBJ2-1; unclear D gene. Germline-derived CDR1 and CDR2 are LNHDA and SQIVND (reference sequence). V was trimmed by 6 bases and J by 10 bases, leaving 16 bases between them. This CDR3 contains 13 residues. CDR3 in DNA: TGTGCCAGTAGCACCGCTACAGTCTCGGAGCAGTTCTTC. Protein sequence: CASSTATVSEQFF. The variable domain in full, completed from reference TRBV19 and TRBJ2-1, reads DGGITQSPKYLFRKEGQNVTLSCEQNLNHDAMYWYRQDPGQGLRLIYYSQIVNDFQKGDIAEGYSVSREKKESFPLTVTSAQKNPTAFYLCASSTATVSEQFFGPGTRLTVL.